These 28 T cell receptor beta chains were all obtained from the same sample, sequenced in a study of identical twins. TCRdb used MiXCR to reprocess the 5' RACE reads, holding one entry per CDR3 protein. In the table there are roughly 250,000 distinct CDR3 sequences, roughly an eighth of which are singletons. Sequenced sample: memory (CD45RO+) T cells sorted from blood. These receptors all stem from a woman aged 18-29 years in good health.

V gene TRBV12-3 or TRBV12-4 combines with J gene TRBJ2-5; D gene uncertain. The ends were cut back, 3 bases at V and 4 bases at J, with 9 bases in the middle. This CDR3 spans 13 amino acids. This CDR3 is CASSFPNPETQYF. The CDR3 DNA follows: TGTGCCAGCAGTTTCCCCAACCCAGAGACCCAGTACTTC.

The chain couples TRBV12-3 or TRBV12-4 to TRBJ2-7, with D possibly matching TRBD1 (6 bases). CDR3 length: 13 residues. Deletions cut 4 bases from V and 2 bases from J, with 9 bases between. CDR3 nucleotide sequence: TGTGCCAGCAGTTCGACAGGAACCTACGAGCAGTACTTC. Its translation: CASSSTGTYEQYF.

The sample holds many counts of this clonotype. The chain recombines TRBV29-1 with TRBJ1-1, with 7 bases identical to TRBD1. CDR1 is SQVTM, CDR2 ANQGSEA, per germline. After removal of 4 bases from V and 4 bases from J, the junction contained 6 bases not matched to a gene. The CDR3 runs 13 residues. CDR3 in DNA: TGCAGCGTTGGCCTGACAGGGTTCACTGAAGCTTTCTTT. This encodes CSVGLTGFTEAFF.

V and J are TRBV12-3 or TRBV12-4 and TRBJ1-1, with D maybe TRBD1 (5 bases). V was trimmed by 0 bases and J by 11 bases, leaving 10 bases between them. The CDR3 is 12 amino acids. CDR3 nucleotide sequence: TGTGCCAGCAGTTTAGCTCCAGGGCCTGCTTTCTTT. Encoded protein: CASSLAPGPAFF.

This clonotype was seen a handful of times. The chain has TRBV25-1 and TRBJ2-2, with D hard to call. Germline-derived CDR1 and CDR2 are MGHDK and SYGVNS. This CDR3 region has 13 residues. Trimming stripped 5 bases from V and 5 bases from J, with 9 bases between. The CDR3 spells CASSKPGTGELFF. DNA for the CDR3: TGTGCCAGCAGTAAACCCGGTACCGGGGAGCTGTTTTTT.

The genes are TRBV12-3 or TRBV12-4 and TRBJ2-3, with D maybe TRBD2 (7 bases). This CDR3 has 14 residues. The germline V and J ends were trimmed by 2 bases and 4 bases, with 10 bases remaining between them. The CDR3 DNA reads TGTGCCAGCAGTTTAAGGGGGGGCGCAGATACGCAGTATTTT. Its protein is CASSLRGGADTQYF.

The J gene is TRBJ2-2, the V gene TRBV7-3, with TRBD2 matching over 7 bases. The CDR3 length is 14 residues. J was trimmed by 5 bases and V by 3 bases; bases with no gene match: 3. Germline CDR1 reads SGHTA; CDR2 reads FQGTGA. CDR3 sequence (DNA): TGTGCCAGCAGCTTTAGCGGGTGGACCGGGGAGCTGTTTTTT. Its translation is CASSFSGWTGELFF. The full variable domain, completed using reference TRBV7-3 and TRBJ2-2, is GAGVSQTPSNKVTEKGKYVELRCDPISGHTALYWYRQSLGQGPEFLIYFQGTGAADDSGLPNDRFFAVRPEGSVSTLKIQRTERGDSAVYLCASSFSGWTGELFFGEGSRLTVL.

This clonotype was recorded a few times. This chain uses TRBV5-6 with TRBJ1-4; D call uncertain. Germline V gene lookup returns CDR1 SGHDT and CDR2 YYEEEE. Trimming left V 2 bases short and J 11 bases short, with 13 bases between. This CDR3 spans 13 amino acids. DNA for the CDR3: TGTGCCAGCAGCTTCTACTCGGCCCGGAAACTGTTTTTT. Protein product: CASSFYSARKLFF.

This clonotype was seen a few times. The genes are TRBV10-2 and TRBJ1-5, with D hard to call. Germline assignment: CDR1 WSHSY and CDR2 SAAADI. The CDR3 has 13 amino acids. V was cut by 9 bases and J by 4 bases, with 13 bases left in between. The CDR3, as DNA: TGCGCCAGTGCCCGCCTGGAGAATCAGCCCCAGCATTTT. Translated, it gives CASARLENQPQHF.

The rearrangement joins TRBV6-1 to TRBJ2-1, with D unclear. CDR1 and CDR2 from the germline V gene are MNHNS and SASEGT. Trimming took off 4 bases at V and 2 bases at J, with 15 bases between the two ends. The CDR3 covers 16 residues. The CDR3 reads CASSVRWLSTYNEQFF. The CDR3 bases are TGTGCCAGCAGTGTTCGATGGCTTTCTACCTACAATGAGCAGTTCTTC.

This clonotype was counted only a few times. The chain links TRBV7-2 to TRBJ2-3; D unresolved. The CDR3 is 15 residues long. Germline V CDR1 and CDR2: SGHTA, FQGNSA. Trimming took off 0 bases at V and 2 bases at J, with 9 bases between the two ends. CDR3 in amino acids: CASSLAPTTTDTQYF. The CDR3 DNA follows: TGTGCCAGCAGCTTAGCCCCCACTACCACAGATACGCAGTATTTT.

This sequence joins TRBV19 and TRBJ1-3, with D uncertain. Trimming left V 0 bases short and J 0 bases short, with 6 bases between. The CDR3 length is 15 residues. Germline assignment: CDR1 LNHDA and CDR2 SQIVND (reference sequence). In nucleotides, the CDR3 is TGTGCCAGTAGTATAGATACCAGCTCTGGAAACACCATATATTTT. This sequence encodes CASSIDTSSGNTIYF.

This clonotype was counted a few times. The genes are TRBV9 and TRBJ2-7, with D possibly matching TRBD2 (6 bases). V shed 4 bases and J shed 3 bases, with 14 bases lying between them. Germline V gene data show CDR1 as SGDLS and CDR2 as YYNGEE. The CDR3 is 14 amino acids. The CDR3 DNA follows: TGTGCCAGCAGCCTAAGAGGAGGGAACTACGAGCAGTACTTC. Translating gives CASSLRGGNYEQYF. Drawing the rest from reference TRBV9 and TRBJ2-7, the complete variable domain is DSGVTQTPKHLITATGQRVTLRCSPRSGDLSVYWYQQSLDQGLQFLIQYYNGEERAKGNILERFSAQQFPDLHSELNLSSLELGDSALYFCASSLRGGNYEQYFGPGTRLTVT.

This clonotype appeared a few times. CDR3 in amino acids: CASSLGRLARQFF. The CDR3 DNA sequence: TGTGCCAGCAGCTTAGGCCGCCTAGCCCGGCAGTTCTTC. The chain links TRBV7-2 to TRBJ2-1, with D maybe TRBD2 (5 bases). The V end was cut by 1 base, the J end by 12 bases, with 13 bases between. The CDR3 consists of 13 residues. The V gene's germline CDR1 is SGHTA and CDR2 FQGNSA. Complete variable domain (other parts from reference TRBV7-2 and TRBJ2-1): GAGVSQSPSNKVTEKGKDVELRCDPISGHTALYWYRQSLGQGLEFLIYFQGNSAPDKSGLPSDRFSAERTGGSVSTLTIQRTQQEDSAVYLCASSLGRLARQFFGPGTRLTVL.

This chain joins TRBV10-3 and TRBJ1-5; TRBD1 matches at 11 bases. Germline CDR1 reads ENHRY; CDR2 reads SYGVKD. V lost 4 bases and J lost 5; bases outside the gene matches: 4. This CDR3 comprises 15 residues. CDR3 loop: CAISGGTGGYQPQHF. The CDR3 nucleotides read TGTGCCATCAGTGGCGGGACAGGGGGTTATCAGCCCCAGCATTTT.

This clonotype was seen only a few times. The J gene is TRBJ2-2, the V gene TRBV6-6, with D possibly being TRBD2 (6 bases). This CDR3 spans 13 amino acids. V shed 6 bases and J shed 7 bases, with 12 bases lying between them. Germline V gives CDR1 MNHNY, CDR2 SVGAGI (reference sequence). Here the CDR3 DNA reads TGTGCCAGCAGCCCCGGGACTCTCGGGGAGCTGTTTTTT. This codes for CASSPGTLGELFF.

This clonotype was seen only a few times. Relative to the germline gene, one junction end is altered; a read error may explain this. The chain couples TRBV6-5 to TRBJ2-5; D is possibly TRBD2 (5 bases). Per germline, CDR1 MNHEY and CDR2 SVGAGI. CDR3 length equals 15 residues. In nucleotides, the CDR3 is TGTGCCAGCAGCTACTCTGCGGGTAGTAAAGAGACCCAGTACTTC. Its protein product is CASSYSAGSKETQYF.

This clonotype has a handful of counts. The chain uses TRBV29-1 and TRBJ1-2; 10 nucleotides match TRBD1. The CDR3 contains 15 residues. The V gene end was trimmed by 6 bases and the J gene end by 5 bases; junction bases not matched to a gene: 12. Germline lookup yields CDR1 SQVTM and CDR2 ANQGSEA. This CDR3 is CSVGTGVPGIYGYTF. The CDR3, as DNA: TGCAGCGTGGGGACAGGGGTCCCAGGTATATATGGCTACACCTTC.

The chain is built from TRBV28 and TRBJ1-2; D is unclear. CDR3 length: 13 amino acids. Germline V gene sequence: CDR1 MDHEN, CDR2 SYDVKM. Trimming shortened V by 5 bases and J by 8 bases, and 15 bases separated the two germline ends. The CDR3 is CASSPITTGGYTF. CDR3 DNA sequence: TGTGCCAGCAGTCCCATAACCACCGGGGGCTACACCTTC.

This clonotype came up a few times. The J gene is TRBJ2-3, the V gene TRBV20-1, with 7 bases matching TRBD1. V shed 4 bases and J 3 bases; nucleotides not matched to a gene: 10. Germline lookup yields CDR1 DFQATT and CDR2 SNEGSKA (reference sequence). This CDR3 comprises 15 residues. CDR3 loop: CSATQTGHSTDTQYF. Written as DNA, the CDR3 is TGCAGTGCTACACAGACAGGGCACTCGACAGATACGCAGTATTTT.

The rearrangement uses TRBV10-3 and TRBJ1-2, with D unresolved. CDR3 length: 15 residues. V lost 2 bases to trimming and J lost 7 bases, with 17 bases between them. CDR1 ENHRY and CDR2 SYGVKD come from the germline V gene. The CDR3 region has the DNA TGTGCCATCAGTGAGATGAGGACCCGTGGAGGTGGCTACACCTTC. This gives the protein CAISEMRTRGGGYTF.

The chain has TRBV19 and TRBJ1-1; D ambiguous. V shed 9 bases and J shed 1 base, with 9 bases lying between them. The CDR3 totals 12 residues. Germline loops: CDR1 LNHDA, CDR2 SQIVND (reference sequence). The CDR3 reads CASKDSNTEAFF. The CDR3 coding sequence is TGTGCCAGCAAAGATTCGAACACTGAAGCTTTCTTT.

With respect to this clonotype: A read error may account for a junction end that differs from germline. The chain links TRBV20-1 to TRBJ2-3; either TRBD1 or TRBD2 may supply D (5 bases each). Germline-derived CDR1 and CDR2 are DFQATT and SNEGSKA (reference sequence). This CDR3 is built from 14 residues. The CDR3 sequence is CSARGAGWQDTQYF. The CDR3 DNA follows: TGCAGTGCAAGAGGGGCGGGCTGGCAAGATACGCAGTATTTT.

The chain combines TRBV19 with TRBJ2-3; TRBD2 aligns across 7 bases. The CDR3 totals 17 residues. Germline CDR1 LNHDA, CDR2 SQIVND (reference sequence). V lost 4 bases to trimming and J lost 2 bases; unmatched junction nucleotides: 12. CDR3 sequence (DNA): TGTGCCAGTAGTACGAGGAGCTCTAGCGGACTCACAGATACGCAGTATTTT. Its protein product is CASSTRSSSGLTDTQYF.

This chain joins TRBV7-2 and TRBJ2-7; D possibly uses TRBD1 or TRBD2 (5 bases each). The CDR3 extends over 17 amino acids. The germline CDR1 and CDR2 sequences are SGHTA and FQGNSA. V lost 5 bases and J 3 bases, leaving 23 bases between the germline ends. CDR3 DNA sequence: TGTGCCAGCAGCCTGGATGGGACGGCCCGTTCAGGCTACGAGCAGTACTTC. Its protein is CASSLDGTARSGYEQYF.

There are a few counts of this clonotype. The V and J genes are TRBV6-2 or TRBV6-3 and TRBJ1-2; TRBD1 is a possible D gene (6 bases). Per the germline V gene, CDR1 is MNHEY and CDR2 is SVGEGT. This CDR3 region has 16 residues. V lost 7 bases and J 8 bases, leaving 26 bases between the germline ends. CDR3 residues: CASNSGGAGERMGYTF. CDR3 sequence (DNA): TGTGCCAGCAACTCCGGCGGGGCAGGGGAAAGGATGGGCTACACCTTC.

Worth noting for this clonotype: Possible read error: a much larger clone is one base away. Written as DNA, the CDR3 is TGCACCAGCAGTGTTGGAGAGACCCAGTACTTC. This gives the protein CTSSVGETQYF. V is TRBV10-1 and J is TRBJ2-5, with D unclear. The CDR3 covers 11 residues. The germline CDR1 and CDR2 sequences are WNHNN and SYGVQD (reference sequence).

This clonotype was observed a few times. The chain combines TRBV20-1 with TRBJ2-1, with TRBD2 matching over 12 bases. Germline assignment: CDR1 DFQATT and CDR2 SNEGSKA (reference sequence). Losses at the gene ends were 0 bases for V and 8 bases for J; bases not matched to a gene: 17. The CDR3 length is 19 residues. As DNA, the CDR3 is TGCAGTGCTAGAGACCCCGCACGGCCAGGACTAGCGGGAAGCGATGAGCAGTTCTTC. This translates into CSARDPARPGLAGSDEQFF.